These T cell receptor beta chains were read from a single sample in a study of blood T cells in healthy people across ages. One entry per CDR3 protein results from TCRdb running MiXCR on the 5' RACE reads. The sample consists of 550,000 to 750,000 distinct CDR3 sequences, under 25% of them appearing once. The sample was blood. The receptors stem from an older man in good health. Each CDR3 is given without its conserved first and last residue. Expanded clones are given a class, and other clones once, few, many or no size at all.

size: .
V: TRBV27
J: TRBJ2-2
CDR3: ASPFGTNTGELF

size: .
V: TRBV12-3/TRBV12-4
J: TRBJ2-3
CDR3: ASSSPPGNTQY

size: .
V: TRBV7-2
J: TRBJ1-2
CDR3: ASSTPLSGQRGGYT

size: many
V: TRBV21-1
J: TRBJ1-2
CDR3: ASSTYSPQGYT

size: few
V: TRBV7-3
J: .
CDR3: ASSSRPRREQY

size: many
V: TRBV4-1
J: TRBJ2-1
CDR3: ASSLTGGAGAYNEQF

size: once
V: TRBV12-3/TRBV12-4
J: TRBJ1-5
CDR3: ASSNYRDGQPQH

size: few
V: TRBV11-1
J: TRBJ2-5
CDR3: ASSLSRASRGETQY

size: few
V: TRBV29-1
J: TRBJ2-1
CDR3: SVASNRLAGYEQF

size: .
V: TRBV20-1
J: TRBJ2-3
CDR3: SASGKAGDTQY